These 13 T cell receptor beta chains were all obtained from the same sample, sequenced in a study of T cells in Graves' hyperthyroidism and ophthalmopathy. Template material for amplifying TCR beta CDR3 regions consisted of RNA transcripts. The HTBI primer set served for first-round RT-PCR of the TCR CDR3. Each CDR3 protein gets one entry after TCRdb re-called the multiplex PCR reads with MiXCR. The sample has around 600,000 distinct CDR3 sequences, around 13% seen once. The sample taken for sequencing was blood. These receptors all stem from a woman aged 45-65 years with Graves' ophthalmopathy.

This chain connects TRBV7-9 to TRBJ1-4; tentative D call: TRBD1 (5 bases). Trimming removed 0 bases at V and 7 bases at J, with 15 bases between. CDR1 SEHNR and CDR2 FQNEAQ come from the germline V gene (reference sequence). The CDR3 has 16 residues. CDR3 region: CASSLAGGRAGEKLFF. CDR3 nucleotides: TGTGCCAGCAGCTTAGCGGGAGGCAGGGCCGGTGAAAAACTGTTTTTT.

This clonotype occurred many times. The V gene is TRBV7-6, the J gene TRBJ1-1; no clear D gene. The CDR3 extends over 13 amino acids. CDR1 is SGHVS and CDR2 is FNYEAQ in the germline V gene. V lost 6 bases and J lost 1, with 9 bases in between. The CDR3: CASRPSQNTEAFF. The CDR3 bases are TGTGCCAGCAGACCTAGCCAGAACACTGAAGCTTTCTTT.

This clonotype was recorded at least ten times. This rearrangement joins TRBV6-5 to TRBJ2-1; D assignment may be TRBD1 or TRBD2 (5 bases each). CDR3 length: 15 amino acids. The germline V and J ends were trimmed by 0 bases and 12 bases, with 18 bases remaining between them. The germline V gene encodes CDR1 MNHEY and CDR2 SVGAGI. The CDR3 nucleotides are TGTGCCAGCAGTTACTCGGGGGACCCTGGATTAGTGCAGTTCTTC. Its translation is CASSYSGDPGLVQFF.

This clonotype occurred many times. The CDR3 here is CASSLRQGAHEQYF. The CDR3 bases are TGTGCCAGCAGTTTGAGACAGGGGGCCCACGAGCAGTACTTC. V gene TRBV6-1 combines with J gene TRBJ2-7; 10 bases fit TRBD1. Trimming removed 5 bases from V and 5 bases from J; junction bases left unmatched: 6. Germline lookup yields CDR1 MNHNS and CDR2 SASEGT. The CDR3 consists of 14 residues.

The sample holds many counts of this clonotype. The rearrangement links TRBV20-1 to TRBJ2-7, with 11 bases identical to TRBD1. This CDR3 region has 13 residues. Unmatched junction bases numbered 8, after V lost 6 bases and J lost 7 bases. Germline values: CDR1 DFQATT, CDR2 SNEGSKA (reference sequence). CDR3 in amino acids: CSARTGGQREQYF. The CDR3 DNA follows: TGCAGTGCCCGGACAGGGGGCCAGCGGGAGCAGTACTTC.

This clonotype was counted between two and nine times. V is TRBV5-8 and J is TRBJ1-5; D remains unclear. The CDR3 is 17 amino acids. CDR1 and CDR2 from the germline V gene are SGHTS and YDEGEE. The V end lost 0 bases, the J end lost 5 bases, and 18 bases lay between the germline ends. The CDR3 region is CASSLGVFGQTHQPQHF. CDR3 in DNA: TGTGCCAGCAGCTTGGGAGTTTTTGGGCAGACTCATCAGCCCCAGCATTTT.

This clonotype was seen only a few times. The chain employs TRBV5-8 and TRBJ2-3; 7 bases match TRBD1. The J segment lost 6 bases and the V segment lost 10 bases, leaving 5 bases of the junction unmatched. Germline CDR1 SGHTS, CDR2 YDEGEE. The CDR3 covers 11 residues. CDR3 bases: TGTGCCGGATCCAGGGGGGATACGCAGTATTTT. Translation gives CAGSRGDTQYF. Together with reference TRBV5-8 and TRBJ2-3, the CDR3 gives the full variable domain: EAGVTQSPTHLIKTRGQQATLRCSPISGHTSVYWYQQALGLGLQFLLWYDEGEERNRGNFPPRFSGRQFPNYSSELNVNALELEDSALYLCAGSRGDTQYFGPGTRLTVL.

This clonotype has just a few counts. The CDR3 here is CASSLAHRTGVGGELFF. The CDR3 nucleotides are TGTGCCAGCAGTTTAGCTCACCGCACAGGGGTCGGCGGGGAGCTGTTTTTT. This chain joins TRBV12-3 or TRBV12-4 and TRBJ2-2; 7 bases are a match to TRBD1. J was trimmed by 7 bases and V by 0 bases; bases with no gene match: 11. The CDR3 spans 17 residues.

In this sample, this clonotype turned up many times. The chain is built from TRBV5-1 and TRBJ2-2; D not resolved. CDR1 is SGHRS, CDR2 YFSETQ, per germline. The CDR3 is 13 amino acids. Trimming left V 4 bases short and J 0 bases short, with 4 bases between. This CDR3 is CASSKANTGELFF. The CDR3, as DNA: TGCGCCAGCAGCAAAGCGAACACCGGGGAGCTGTTTTTT.

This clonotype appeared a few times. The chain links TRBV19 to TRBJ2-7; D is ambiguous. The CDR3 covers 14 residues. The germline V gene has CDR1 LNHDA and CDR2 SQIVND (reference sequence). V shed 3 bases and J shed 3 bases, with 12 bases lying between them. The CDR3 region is CASSILGKNYEQYF. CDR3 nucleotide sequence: TGTGCCAGTAGTATCCTAGGGAAAAACTACGAGCAGTACTTC.

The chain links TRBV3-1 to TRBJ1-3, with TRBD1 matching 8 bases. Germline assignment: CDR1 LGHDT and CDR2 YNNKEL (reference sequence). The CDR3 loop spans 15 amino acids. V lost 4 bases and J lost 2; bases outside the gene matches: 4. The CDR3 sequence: CASSRTGGTGNTIYF. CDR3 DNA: TGTGCCAGCAGCCGCACAGGGGGAACTGGAAACACCATATATTTT. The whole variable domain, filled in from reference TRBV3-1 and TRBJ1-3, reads DTAVSQTPKYLVTQMGNDKSIKCEQNLGHDTMYWYKQDSKKFLKIMFSYNNKELIINETVPNRFSPKSPDKAHLNLHINSLELGDSAVYFCASSRTGGTGNTIYFGEGSWLTVV.

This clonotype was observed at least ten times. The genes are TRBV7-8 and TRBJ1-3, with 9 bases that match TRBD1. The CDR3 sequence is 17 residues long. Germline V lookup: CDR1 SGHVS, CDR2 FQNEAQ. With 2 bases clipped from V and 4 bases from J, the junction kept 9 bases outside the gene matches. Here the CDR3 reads CASSLTVTGGSGNTIYF. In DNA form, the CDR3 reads TGTGCCAGCAGCTTAACGGTGACAGGGGGATCCGGAAACACCATATATTTT.

CDR3 amino acids: CASSLRDREGEQYF. The CDR3 nucleotides are TGCGCCAGCAGCCTCCGGGACAGGGAAGGCGAGCAGTACTTC. The V and J genes are TRBV4-3 and TRBJ2-7; 9 nucleotides agree with TRBD1. The CDR3 consists of 14 residues. V lost 4 bases to trimming and J lost 6 bases; unmatched junction nucleotides: 7. Germline assignment: CDR1 LGHNA and CDR2 YSLEER.